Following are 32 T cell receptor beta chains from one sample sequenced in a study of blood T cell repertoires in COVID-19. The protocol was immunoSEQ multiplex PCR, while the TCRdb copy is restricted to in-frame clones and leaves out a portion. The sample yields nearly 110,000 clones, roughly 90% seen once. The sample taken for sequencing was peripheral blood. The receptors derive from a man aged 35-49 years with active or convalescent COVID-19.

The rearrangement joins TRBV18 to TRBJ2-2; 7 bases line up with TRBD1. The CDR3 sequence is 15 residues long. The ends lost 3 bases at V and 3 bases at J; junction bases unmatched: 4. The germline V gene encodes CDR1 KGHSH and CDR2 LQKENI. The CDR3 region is CASSPGTAYTGELFF. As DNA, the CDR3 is TGTGCCAGCTCACCTGGGACAGCTTACACCGGGGAGCTGTTTTTT.

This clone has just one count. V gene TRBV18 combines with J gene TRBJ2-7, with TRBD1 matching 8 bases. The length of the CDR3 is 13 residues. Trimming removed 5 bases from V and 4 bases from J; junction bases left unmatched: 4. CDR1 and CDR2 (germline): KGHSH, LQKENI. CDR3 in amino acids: CASSAHRGYEQYF. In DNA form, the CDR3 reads TGTGCCAGCTCAGCGCACAGGGGGTACGAGCAGTACTTC.

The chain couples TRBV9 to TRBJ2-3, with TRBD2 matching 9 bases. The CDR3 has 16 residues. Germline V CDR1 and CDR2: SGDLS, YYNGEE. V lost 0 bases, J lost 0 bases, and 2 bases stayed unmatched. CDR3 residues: CASSVGLAASTDTQYF. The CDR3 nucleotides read TGTGCCAGCAGCGTAGGACTAGCGGCTAGCACAGATACGCAGTATTTT. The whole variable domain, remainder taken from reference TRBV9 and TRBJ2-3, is DSGVTQTPKHLITATGQRVTLRCSPRSGDLSVYWYQQSLDQGLQFLIQYYNGEERAKGNILERFSAQQFPDLHSELNLSSLELGDSALYFCASSVGLAASTDTQYFGPGTRLTVL.

The CDR3 region is CAISGGQISGNTIYF. CDR3 nucleotide sequence: TGTGCCATCAGTGGGGGACAGATCTCTGGAAACACCATATATTTT. This chain links TRBV10-3 with TRBJ1-3; 7 bases match TRBD1. The CDR3 is 15 residues long. The V gene's germline CDR1 is ENHRY and CDR2 SYGVKD. After removal of 4 bases from V and 0 bases from J, the junction contained 3 bases not matched to a gene.

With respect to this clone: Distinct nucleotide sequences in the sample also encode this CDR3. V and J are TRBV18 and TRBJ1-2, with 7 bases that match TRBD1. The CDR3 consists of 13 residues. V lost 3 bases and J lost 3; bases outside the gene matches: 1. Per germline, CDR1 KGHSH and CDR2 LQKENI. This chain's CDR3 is CASSPQGDYGYTF. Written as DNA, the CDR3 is TGTGCCAGCTCACCTCAGGGGGACTATGGCTACACCTTC.

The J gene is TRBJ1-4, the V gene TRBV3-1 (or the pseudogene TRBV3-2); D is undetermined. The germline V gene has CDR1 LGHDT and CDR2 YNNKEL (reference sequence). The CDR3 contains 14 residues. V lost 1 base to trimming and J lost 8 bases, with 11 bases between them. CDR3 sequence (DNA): TGTGCCAGCAGCCAAGCTACGGTTAGCGAAAAACTGTTTTTT. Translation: CASSQATVSEKLFF.

CDR3 sequence (DNA): TGTGCCAGCAGCTTAACCTGGGAGGGTAGCTCCTATAATTCACCCCTCCACTTT. As protein: CASSLTWEGSSYNSPLHF. The V and J genes are TRBV7-8 and TRBJ1-6; no clear D gene. Trimming shortened V by 2 bases and J by 0 bases, and 14 bases separated the two germline ends. Looked up from germline, CDR1 is SGHVS and CDR2 is FQNEAQ. This CDR3 is built from 18 residues. Based on the CDR3 plus reference TRBV7-8 and TRBJ1-6, the full variable domain is GAGVSQSPRYKVAKRGQDVALRCDPISGHVSLFWYQQALGQGPEFLTYFQNEAQLDKSGLPSDRFFAERPEGSVSTLKIQRTQQEDSAVYLCASSLTWEGSSYNSPLHFGNGTRLTVT.

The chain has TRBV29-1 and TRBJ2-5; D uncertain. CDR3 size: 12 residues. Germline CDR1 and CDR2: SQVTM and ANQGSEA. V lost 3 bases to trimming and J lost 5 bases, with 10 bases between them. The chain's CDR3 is CSVDLAWETQYF. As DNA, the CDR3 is TGCAGCGTTGATTTAGCTTGGGAGACCCAGTACTTC.

This chain's CDR3 is CASSPRTGRYTEAFF. Here the CDR3 DNA reads TGTGCCAGCAGCCCCCGGACAGGAAGATACACTGAAGCTTTCTTT. This chain uses TRBV3-1 (or the pseudogene TRBV3-2) with TRBJ1-1; 7 bases align to TRBD1. This CDR3 region has 15 residues. The germline V gene has CDR1 LGHDT and CDR2 YNNKEL (reference sequence). J was trimmed by 3 bases and V by 4 bases; bases with no gene match: 8.

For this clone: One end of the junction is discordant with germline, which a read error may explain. CDR3 sequence reads: CATSTGGSNQPQHF. The CDR3 nucleotides are TGTGCCACCTCAACAGGGGGTAGCAATCAGCCCCAGCATTTT. V is TRBV18 and J is TRBJ1-5, with TRBD1 matching 8 bases. CDR1 is KGHSH and CDR2 is LQKENI in the germline V gene. This CDR3 contains 14 residues.

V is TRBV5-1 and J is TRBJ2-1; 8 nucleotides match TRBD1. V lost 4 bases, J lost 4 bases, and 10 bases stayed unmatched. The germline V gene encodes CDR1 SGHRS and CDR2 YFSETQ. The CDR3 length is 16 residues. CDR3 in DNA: TGCGCCAGCAGCCTGACTGGACAGGGAGATTACAATGAGCAGTTCTTC. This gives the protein CASSLTGQGDYNEQFF.

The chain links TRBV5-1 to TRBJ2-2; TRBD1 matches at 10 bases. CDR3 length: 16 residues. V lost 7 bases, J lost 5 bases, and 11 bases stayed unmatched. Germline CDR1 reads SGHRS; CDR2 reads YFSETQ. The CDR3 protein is CASQKGQGLGTGELFF. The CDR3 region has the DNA TGCGCCAGCCAGAAGGGACAGGGGCTGGGGACCGGGGAGCTGTTTTTT.

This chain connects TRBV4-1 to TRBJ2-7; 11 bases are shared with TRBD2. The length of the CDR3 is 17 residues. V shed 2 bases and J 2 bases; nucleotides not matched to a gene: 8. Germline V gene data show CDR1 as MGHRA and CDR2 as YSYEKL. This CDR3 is CASSQWTSGPLPYEQYF. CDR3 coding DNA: TGCGCCAGCAGCCAATGGACTAGCGGGCCTCTTCCCTACGAGCAGTACTTC.

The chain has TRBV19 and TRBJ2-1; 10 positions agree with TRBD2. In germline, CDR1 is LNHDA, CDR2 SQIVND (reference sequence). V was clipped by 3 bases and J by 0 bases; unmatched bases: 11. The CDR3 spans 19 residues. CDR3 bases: TGTGCCAGTAGTATTAGACTAGCGGGCTACTTGAGCTCCTACAATGAGCAGTTCTTC. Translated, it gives CASSIRLAGYLSSYNEQFF.

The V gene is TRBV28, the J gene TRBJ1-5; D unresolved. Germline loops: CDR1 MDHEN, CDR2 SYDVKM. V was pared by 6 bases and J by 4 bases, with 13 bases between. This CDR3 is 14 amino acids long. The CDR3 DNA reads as TGTGCCAGCAGCTCGGCCAGCGGGAATCAGCCCCAGCATTTT. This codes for CASSSASGNQPQHF.

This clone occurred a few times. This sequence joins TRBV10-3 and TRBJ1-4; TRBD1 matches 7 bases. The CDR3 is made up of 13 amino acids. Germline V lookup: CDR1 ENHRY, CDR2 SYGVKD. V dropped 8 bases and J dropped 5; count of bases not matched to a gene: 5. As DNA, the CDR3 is TGTGCCATCTCAGGGGGGCCGAATGAAAAACTGTTTTTT. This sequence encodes CAISGGPNEKLFF.

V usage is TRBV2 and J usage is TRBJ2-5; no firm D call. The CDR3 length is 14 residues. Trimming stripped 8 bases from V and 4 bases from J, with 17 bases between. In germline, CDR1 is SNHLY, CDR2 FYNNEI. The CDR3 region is CASCRGAIPETQYF. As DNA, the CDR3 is TGTGCCAGCTGCCGAGGAGCTATCCCAGAGACCCAGTACTTC. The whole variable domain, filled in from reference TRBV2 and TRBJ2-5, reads EPEVTQTPSHQVTQMGQEVILRCVPISNHLYFYWYRQILGQKVEFLVSFYNNEISEKSEIFDDQFSVERPDGSNFTLKIRSTKLEDSAMYFCASCRGAIPETQYFGPGTRLLVL.

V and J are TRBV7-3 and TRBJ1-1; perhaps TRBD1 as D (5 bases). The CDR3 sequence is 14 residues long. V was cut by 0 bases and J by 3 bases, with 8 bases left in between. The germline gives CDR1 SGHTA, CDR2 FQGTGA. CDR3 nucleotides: TGTGCCAGCAGCTTAACGGGGGGGTACACTGAAGCTTTCTTT. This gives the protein CASSLTGGYTEAFF.

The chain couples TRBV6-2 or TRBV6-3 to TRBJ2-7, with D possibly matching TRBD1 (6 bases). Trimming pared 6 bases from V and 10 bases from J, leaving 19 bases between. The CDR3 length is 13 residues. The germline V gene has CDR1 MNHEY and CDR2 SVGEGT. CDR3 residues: CASSPGHLLSQYF. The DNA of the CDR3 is TGTGCCAGCAGCCCGGGACACCTACTCAGCCAGTACTTC.

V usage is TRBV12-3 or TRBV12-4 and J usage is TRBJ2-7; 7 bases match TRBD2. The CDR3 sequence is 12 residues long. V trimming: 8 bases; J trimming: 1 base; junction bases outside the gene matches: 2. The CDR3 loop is CASAGESYEQYF. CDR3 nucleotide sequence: TGTGCCAGCGCGGGAGAATCCTACGAGCAGTACTTC.

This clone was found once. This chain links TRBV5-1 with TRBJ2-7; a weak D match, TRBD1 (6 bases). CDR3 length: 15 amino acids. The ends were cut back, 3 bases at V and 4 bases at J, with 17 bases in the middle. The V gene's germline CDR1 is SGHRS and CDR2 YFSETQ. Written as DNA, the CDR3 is TGCGCCAGCAGCTCCCGAGACAGGTCCTTATACGAGCAGTACTTC. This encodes CASSSRDRSLYEQYF. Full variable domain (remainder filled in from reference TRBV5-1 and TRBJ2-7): KAGVTQTPRYLIKTRGQQVTLSCSPISGHRSVSWYQQTPGQGLQFLFEYFSETQRNKGNFPGRFSGRQFSNSRSEMNVSTLELGDSALYLCASSSRDRSLYEQYFGPGTRLTVT.

The CDR3: CASSLGDRVYQPQHF. For the CDR3, the DNA is TGTGCCAGCAGCTTAGGAGACAGGGTCTATCAGCCCCAGCATTTT. This sequence joins TRBV7-9 and TRBJ1-5, with 7 bases matching TRBD1. Germline V gene lookup returns CDR1 SEHNR and CDR2 FQNEAQ (reference sequence). The trim removed 1 base at V and 5 bases at J, leaving 5 bases unmatched. The CDR3 spans 15 residues.

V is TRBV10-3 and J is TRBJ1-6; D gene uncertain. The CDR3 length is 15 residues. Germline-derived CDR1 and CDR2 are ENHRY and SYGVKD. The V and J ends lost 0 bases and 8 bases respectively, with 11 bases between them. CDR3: CAISESTSPYSPLHF. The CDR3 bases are TGTGCCATCAGTGAGTCGACATCCCCCTATTCACCCCTCCACTTT.

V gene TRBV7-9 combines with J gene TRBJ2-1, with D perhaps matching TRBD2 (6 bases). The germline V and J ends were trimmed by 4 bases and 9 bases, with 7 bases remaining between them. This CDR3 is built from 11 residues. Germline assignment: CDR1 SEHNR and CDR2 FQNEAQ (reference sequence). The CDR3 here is CASSSLAEQFF. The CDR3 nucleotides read TGTGCCAGCAGCTCACTAGCTGAGCAGTTCTTC.

The chain's CDR3 is CASSQSPGGYEQYF. Written as DNA, the CDR3 is TGTGCCAGCAGCCAATCGCCCGGGGGCTACGAGCAGTACTTC. The chain carries TRBV16 and TRBJ2-7, with a weak D call TRBD2 (6 bases). V was trimmed by 0 bases and J by 3 bases, leaving 9 bases between them. Per the germline V gene, CDR1 is KGHSY and CDR2 is FQNENV. The CDR3 consists of 14 residues.

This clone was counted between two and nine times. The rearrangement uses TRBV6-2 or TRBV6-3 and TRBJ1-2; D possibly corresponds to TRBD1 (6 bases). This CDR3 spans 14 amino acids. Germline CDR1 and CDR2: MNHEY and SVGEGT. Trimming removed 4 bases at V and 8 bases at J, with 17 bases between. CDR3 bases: TGTGCCAGCAGTTCCCAACTCTCAGGGGAAGGCTACACCTTC. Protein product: CASSSQLSGEGYTF.

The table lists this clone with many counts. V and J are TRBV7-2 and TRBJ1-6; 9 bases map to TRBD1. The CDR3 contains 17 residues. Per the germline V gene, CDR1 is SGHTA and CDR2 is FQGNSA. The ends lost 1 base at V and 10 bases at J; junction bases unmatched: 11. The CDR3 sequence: CASSLGSMGQGGSPLHF. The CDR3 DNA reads TGTGCCAGCAGCTTAGGGAGCATGGGACAGGGAGGGTCACCCCTCCACTTT.

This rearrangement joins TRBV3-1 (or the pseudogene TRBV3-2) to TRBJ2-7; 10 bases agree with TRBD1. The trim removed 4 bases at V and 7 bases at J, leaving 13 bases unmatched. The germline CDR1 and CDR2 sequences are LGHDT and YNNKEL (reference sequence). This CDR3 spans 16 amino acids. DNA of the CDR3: TGTGCCAGCAGCCCCACCCCCGGACAGGGGGTCCGGGAGCAGTACTTC. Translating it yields CASSPTPGQGVREQYF.

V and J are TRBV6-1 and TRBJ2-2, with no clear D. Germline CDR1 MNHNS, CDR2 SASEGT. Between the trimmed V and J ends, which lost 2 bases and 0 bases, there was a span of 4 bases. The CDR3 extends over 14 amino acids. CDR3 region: CASSEQSNTGELFF. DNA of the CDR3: TGTGCCAGCAGTGAACAGTCGAACACCGGGGAGCTGTTTTTT.

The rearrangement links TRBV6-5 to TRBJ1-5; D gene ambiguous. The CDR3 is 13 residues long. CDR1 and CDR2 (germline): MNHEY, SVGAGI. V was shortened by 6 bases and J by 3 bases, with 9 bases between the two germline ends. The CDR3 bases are TGTGCCAGCAGCGGCGGCGCCAATCAGCCCCAGCATTTT. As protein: CASSGGANQPQHF.

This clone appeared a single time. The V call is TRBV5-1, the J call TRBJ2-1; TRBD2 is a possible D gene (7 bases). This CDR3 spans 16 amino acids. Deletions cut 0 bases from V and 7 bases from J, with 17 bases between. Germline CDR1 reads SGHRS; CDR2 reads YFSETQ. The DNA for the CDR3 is TGCGCCAGCAGCTTGGACGGGGGCGGGAGTTGGAATGAGCAGTTCTTC. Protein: CASSLDGGGSWNEQFF.

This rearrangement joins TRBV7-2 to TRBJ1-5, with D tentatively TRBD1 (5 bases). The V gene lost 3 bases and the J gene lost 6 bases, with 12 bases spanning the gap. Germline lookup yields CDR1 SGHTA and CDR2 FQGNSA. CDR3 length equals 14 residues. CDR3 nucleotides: TGTGCCAGCAGCTTGAATGGGGGGTCTCAGCCCCAGCATTTT. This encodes CASSLNGGSQPQHF.